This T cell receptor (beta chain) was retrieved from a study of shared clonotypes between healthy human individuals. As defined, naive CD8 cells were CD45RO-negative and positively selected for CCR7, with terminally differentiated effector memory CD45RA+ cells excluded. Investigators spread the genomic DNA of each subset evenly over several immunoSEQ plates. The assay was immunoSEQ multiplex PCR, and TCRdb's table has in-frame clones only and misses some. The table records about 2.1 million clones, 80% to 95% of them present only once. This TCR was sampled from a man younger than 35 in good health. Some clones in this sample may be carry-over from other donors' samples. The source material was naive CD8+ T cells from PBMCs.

For the CDR3, the DNA is TGCGCCAGCAGCCAAGATCCAGCGGGAGTTATCACCGGGGAGCTGTTTTTT. Translating gives CASSQDPAGVITGELFF. This chain connects TRBV4-3 to TRBJ2-2, with 8 nucleotides matching TRBD2. After removal of 0 bases from V and 4 bases from J, the junction contained 7 bases not matched to a gene. The CDR3 covers 17 residues. Per germline, CDR1 LGHNA and CDR2 YSLEER.